A selection of T cell receptor beta chains follows, all from one sample in a study of blood T cell repertoires in COVID-19. The repertoire was sequenced with immunoSEQ multiplex PCR; TCRdb's copy has only in-frame clones and lacks some. Seen here are around 50,000 clones, about 83% observed once, and the top ten hold 4.7%. The sample consisted of peripheral blood. These receptors all come from a man aged 35-49 years with active COVID-19. CDR3s include the opening cysteine and the closing phenylalanine or tryptophan. Each record gives: V gene, clone size, J gene, D gene, CDR3 DNA, CDR3 protein. A D gene is named only where the DNA matches it firmly. Clone size is shown for a subset of rows, as once, few, many or a class of expanded clone.

>TRBV29-1|.|TRBJ2-3|.
TGCAGCGTTGAACTTATGCCCGGCCAGCGGAACACAGATACGCAGTATTTT
CSVELMPGQRNTDTQYF
>TRBV7-6|.|TRBJ1-2|TRBD1
TGTGCCAGCAGCCTAGCCCCGACAGGGACTCGACACTATGGCTACACCTTC
CASSLAPTGTRHYGYTF
>TRBV10-3|.|TRBJ2-3|TRBD2
TGTGCCATCAGTGCATCTAGCGGGGTTAGCACAGATACGCAGTATTTT
CAISASSGVSTDTQYF
>TRBV4-2|.|TRBJ2-1|.
TGTGCCAGCTTGCCCCAAACTGAAGACAATGAGCAGTTCTTC
CASLPQTEDNEQFF
>TRBV2|.|TRBJ1-4|.
TGTGCCAGCAGTGAAGATCAGGGTACTAATGAAAAACTGTTTTTT
CASSEDQGTNEKLFF
>TRBV6-7|few|TRBJ2-1|.
TGTGCCAGCAGTTACTCTCCAGATGAGCAGTTCTTC
CASSYSPDEQFF
>TRBV6-5|once|TRBJ1-5|TRBD1
TGTGCCAGCAGGAAGACAGGGAATCGTAATCAGCCCCAGCATTTT
CASRKTGNRNQPQHF
>TRBV10-3|.|TRBJ1-1|.
TGTGCCATCACCAGCGAGGGGGGGCGGACTGAAGCTTTCTTT
CAITSEGGRTEAFF
>TRBV6-6|.|TRBJ2-1|TRBD2
TGTGCCAGCAGTCTCTTTGCGGGAGGCCTGCCGGGGCCCTACAATGAGCAGTTCTTC
CASSLFAGGLPGPYNEQFF
>TRBV12-5|.|TRBJ2-3|.
TGTGCTAGTGGTTTGGGACAGGCCACAGATACGCAGTATTTT
CASGLGQATDTQYF
>TRBV7-8|.|TRBJ1-1|.
TGTGCCAGCAGCCGAGGGGCTGCCGCTAAAGGAACTGAAGCTTTCTTT
CASSRGAAAKGTEAFF
>TRBV5-6|.|TRBJ2-7|TRBD2
TGTGCCAGCAGCCTAACACTAGCGGGGGATGAAAAGCAGTACTTC
CASSLTLAGDEKQYF
>TRBV14|.|TRBJ2-3|TRBD2
TGTGCCAGCAGCCGTAGCGGGGGTTTAACGCAGTATTTT
CASSRSGGLTQYF
>TRBV11-2|once|TRBJ2-3|TRBD1
TGTGCCAGCAGCCCCGACAGGGGAGGAGATACGCAGTATTTT
CASSPDRGGDTQYF
>TRBV7-9|once|TRBJ2-7|TRBD2
TGTGCCAGCAGCTTAGATTTAGCGGGGATAGGCTACGAGCAGTACTTC
CASSLDLAGIGYEQYF
>TRBV7-3|.|TRBJ2-6|TRBD1
TGTGCCAGCAGCGAGGGGGCTCTCTCTGGGGCCAACGTCCTGACTTTC
CASSEGALSGANVLTF
>TRBV7-3|.|TRBJ2-1|TRBD1
TGTGCCAGCAGCTTACCAACGACAGGGGGCAATGAGCAGTTCTTC
CASSLPTTGGNEQFF
>TRBV5-1|.|TRBJ1-2|.
TGCGCCAGCAGCTTGGCCGCGGGGGGAAGCTATGGCTACACCTTC
CASSLAAGGSYGYTF
>TRBV28|few|TRBJ1-2|TRBD1
TGTGCCAGCAGTTTATATCAGGGACAGAGATATGGCTACACCTTC
CASSLYQGQRYGYTF
>TRBV6-6|.|TRBJ2-1|.
TGTGCCAGCAGTTACCGGGAAGGGTACAATGAGCAGTTCTTC
CASSYREGYNEQFF
>TRBV19|.|TRBJ2-7|TRBD1
TGTGCCAGTAGTCCGACAGGGCCTGTATACGAGCAGTACTTC
CASSPTGPVYEQYF
>TRBV28|.|TRBJ2-5|.
TGTGCCAGCAGTCCCGGACGGAGGCCCAGTCCCCAGTACTTC
CASSPGRRPSPQYF
>TRBV19|.|TRBJ1-2|TRBD1
TGTGCCAGTAGTATGGACAGGGGGCGGACCTATGGCTACACCTTC
CASSMDRGRTYGYTF
>TRBV7-6|.|TRBJ2-3|.
TGTGCCAGCAGCTTAGCGGGAGAAGGAGATACGCAGTATTTT
CASSLAGEGDTQYF
>TRBV15|.|TRBJ2-1|.
TGTGCCACCAGCCCCCGGACACTAAATGAGCAGTTCTTC
CATSPRTLNEQFF
>TRBV7-9|.|TRBJ2-7|TRBD1
TGTGCCAGCAGCTTGGGACAGGGGGCGCGCTACGAGCAGTACTTC
CASSLGQGARYEQYF
>TRBV4-2|.|TRBJ2-2|TRBD1
TGTGCCAGCAGCCAAAGTCGACAGGGTTGGAAGGCCGGGGAGCTGTTTTTT
CASSQSRQGWKAGELFF
>TRBV6-5|.|TRBJ2-2|.
TGTGCCAGCAGTAGGACAAGAACCGGGGAGCTGTTTTTT
CASSRTRTGELFF
>TRBV25-1|.|TRBJ2-3|.
TGTGCCGTCGAGAGCGGGAGCACAGATACGCAGTATTTT
CAVESGSTDTQYF
>TRBV15|.|TRBJ2-3|TRBD2
TGTGCCACCAGCAAGCGGGAGACGATCACGGGCACAGATACGCAGTATTTT
CATSKRETITGTDTQYF
>TRBV5-4|.|TRBJ2-3|TRBD2
TGTGCCAGCAGCTTGGTGAGGACTAGCGGGGTGGATACGCAGTATTTT
CASSLVRTSGVDTQYF
>TRBV3-1/TRBV3-2|.|TRBJ2-1|TRBD2
TGTGCCAGCAGCTCGGGACTAACCCTCTACAATGAGCAGTTCTTC
CASSSGLTLYNEQFF
>TRBV19|.|TRBJ2-2|TRBD1
TGTGCCAGTAGTCGGGGACAGGGGAACACCGGGGAGCTGTTTTTT
CASSRGQGNTGELFF
>TRBV5-1|.|TRBJ1-2|TRBD1
TGCGCCAGCAGCCCGGGACAGACCCTGGGCTATGGCTACACCTTC
CASSPGQTLGYGYTF
>TRBV19|.|TRBJ2-2|.
TGTGCCAGTAGACTCCCCGCCGCCGGGGAGCTGTTTTTT
CASRLPAAGELFF
>TRBV2|few|TRBJ2-7|TRBD2
TGTGCCAGCAGTGAAGAGCGGGACTACTACGAGCAGTACTTC
CASSEERDYYEQYF
>TRBV11-3|once|TRBJ2-3|TRBD2
TGTGCCAGCAGCGGGAGGGGTTCTCGGGGCACAGATACGCAGTATTTT
CASSGRGSRGTDTQYF
>TRBV2|.|TRBJ1-2|.
TGTGCCGCTTTCCCAGCGCTTAACTATGGCTACACCTTC
CAAFPALNYGYTF
>TRBV5-4|.|TRBJ2-1|TRBD1
TGTGCCAGCAGCTTGGGCACAGGGGTCGGGCAGTTCTTC
CASSLGTGVGQFF
>TRBV6-1|.|TRBJ2-6|TRBD1
TGTGCCAGCAGTGGACAGGGGCCTTTCTCTGGGGCCAACGTCCTGACTTTC
CASSGQGPFSGANVLTF